A selection of T cell receptor beta chains follows, all from one sample in a study of somatic mutations in cytotoxic T cells in rheumatoid arthritis. Profiled with immunoSEQ multiplex PCR; TCRdb holds only in-frame clones, not every one. This sample has approximately 3,200 clones, with under 90% found just once. The sample was CD8+ T cells sorted from blood. These receptors were collected from a man between 35 and 55 years old with rheumatoid arthritis. CDR3s leave out the opening cysteine and the closing phenylalanine or tryptophan. The order of the fields is V gene, J gene, CDR3 protein.

V gene: TRBV4-1
J gene: TRBJ2-1
CDR3 protein: ASSQPGTGTNEQF

V gene: TRBV7-3
J gene: TRBJ2-1
CDR3 protein: ASSRLAGGESEQF

V gene: TRBV5-6
J gene: TRBJ2-1
CDR3 protein: ASSLSGGRAGNEQF

V gene: TRBV5-1
J gene: TRBJ2-1
CDR3 protein: ASSSAGGYNEQF

V gene: TRBV27
J gene: TRBJ1-6
CDR3 protein: ASKWSSYNSPLH

V gene: TRBV6-5
J gene: TRBJ2-3
CDR3 protein: ASRFRTSQAY

V gene: TRBV10-2
J gene: TRBJ2-7
CDR3 protein: ASSEGLAGANEQY

V gene: TRBV19
J gene: TRBJ2-1
CDR3 protein: ASSSGWGLSYNEQF

V gene: TRBV30
J gene: TRBJ1-1
CDR3 protein: AWSVGGRQRLAF

V gene: TRBV7-2
J gene: TRBJ2-7
CDR3 protein: ASSPGLGSAYEQY

V gene: TRBV19
J gene: TRBJ2-7
CDR3 protein: ASSIGTPSYEQY